A single sample gave rise to the 24 T cell receptor beta chains below, sequenced in a study of esophageal squamous cell carcinoma under preoperative chemotherapy. MiXCR, run by TCRdb on the PCR reads, gives a single entry per CDR3 protein. The sample records around 29,000 distinct CDR3 sequences, roughly 52% being singletons. Time point defined: before preoperative PTX-NDP chemotherapy. Sampling was carried out from a patient given preoperative chemotherapy. The receptor set was obtained from a human donor with esophageal squamous cell carcinoma. The donor label of this sample is uncertain.

This chain connects TRBV6-2 or TRBV6-3 to TRBJ2-2; D may correspond to TRBD1 or TRBD2 (5 bases each). The DNA matches TRBJ2-3 better at its end, which makes the J call doubtful. Germline CDR1 and CDR2: MNHEY and SVGEGT. The CDR3 is 16 amino acids. CDR3 nucleotide sequence: TGTGCCAGCAGCGATGCCGGGGCAGTGGGCACCGGGACGCAGTATTTT. Residues: CASSDAGAVGTGTQYF.

The V and J genes are TRBV7-2 and TRBJ2-3; 8 bases line up with TRBD2. The J call could be wrong; TRBJ2-5 is a better fit for the DNA end. CDR3 length: 17 residues. Per the germline V gene, CDR1 is SGHTA and CDR2 is FQGNSA. The CDR3 loop reads CASSAGGGAGNPDTQYF. The CDR3 nucleotides are TGTGCCAGCAGCGCGGGAGGTGGGGCGGGAAACCCAGATACCCAGTACTTC.

The chain combines TRBV5-5 with TRBJ2-5; TRBD2 might be the D (5 bases). The J call is uncertain, as TRBJ2-7 better fits the DNA end. Per germline, CDR1 SGHKS and CDR2 YYEKEE (reference sequence). This CDR3 has 11 amino acids. The CDR3 DNA sequence: TGTGCCAGCACCCGGGACTACGAGCAGTACTTC. It encodes CASTRDYEQYF.

Remarks on this clonotype: A junction end diverges from the germline sequence, so it may reflect a read error. V is TRBV12-3 or TRBV12-4 and J is TRBJ1-2; possibly TRBD1 for D (5 bases). The CDR3 is 13 amino acids. The CDR3 region is CASSVQVNSDDTF. The CDR3 nucleotides read TGTGCCAGCAGTGTACAGGTGAACTCTGACGACACCTTT.

This clonotype was found many times. The rearrangement joins TRBV6-5 to TRBJ2-5; D is possibly TRBD1 (6 bases). V was cut by 8 bases and J by 5 bases, with 9 bases left in between. This CDR3 comprises 11 residues. CDR1 is MNHEY, CDR2 SVGAGI, per germline. The CDR3 sequence: CASEGVETQYF. DNA of the CDR3: TGTGCCAGCGAGGGGGTGGAGACCCAGTACTTC.

The chain couples TRBV6-4 to TRBJ2-3, with D possibly being TRBD2 (6 bases). CDR1 is MRHNA and CDR2 is SNTAGT in the germline V gene. The CDR3 spans 16 residues. V was shortened by 0 bases and J by 2 bases, with 12 bases between the two germline ends. CDR3 loop: CASSDSGGSYTDTQYF. CDR3 nucleotides: TGTGCCAGCAGTGACTCGGGGGGAAGCTACACAGATACGCAGTATTTT.

This rearrangement joins TRBV7-2 to TRBJ2-5; a weak D match, TRBD2 (5 bases). The germline V gene encodes CDR1 SGHTA and CDR2 FQGNSA. Trimming removed 5 bases from V and 10 bases from J, with 23 bases in between. The length of the CDR3 is 15 residues. The DNA of the CDR3 is TGTGCCAGCAGCCTCGGCGGGTCAGACAAAAACATCCAGTACTTC. It yields the protein CASSLGGSDKNIQYF.

The chain employs TRBV7-9 and TRBJ2-2; tentatively, D is TRBD1 (5 bases). Looked up from germline, CDR1 is SEHNR and CDR2 is FQNEAQ (reference sequence). The ends were cut back, 5 bases at V and 4 bases at J, with 8 bases in the middle. The CDR3 covers 13 residues. The CDR3 loop reads CASSIRGTGELFF. The CDR3 DNA follows: TGTGCCAGCAGCATTAGGGGCACCGGGGAGCTGTTTTTT.

This clonotype was observed at least ten times. The chain joins TRBV6-1 to TRBJ2-3; 7 bases are a match to TRBD1. CDR3 length equals 18 residues. With V trimmed by 4 bases and J by 0 bases, 13 bases remained unmatched. The germline V gene has CDR1 MNHNS and CDR2 SASEGT. The CDR3, as DNA: TGTGCCAGCAGTGCGACCCGGGACAGTGGGGGTAGCACAGATACGCAGTATTTT. Amino acid sequence: CASSATRDSGGSTDTQYF.

About this clonotype: The junction departs from germline at one end; a sequencing error may be responsible. J is TRBJ2-5 and V is TRBV7-2, with D possibly being TRBD2 (7 bases). The CDR3 spans 14 residues. Germline values: CDR1 SGHTA, CDR2 FQGNSA. The CDR3 nucleotides read TGTGCCAGCGGCGGGGGCGGTGACCCAGAGACGCAGTACTTC. It is translated as CASGGGGDPETQYF.

This clonotype was detected only a few times. This rearrangement joins TRBV7-2 to TRBJ2-4; D is possibly TRBD1 or TRBD2 (5 bases each). V lost 2 bases and J 13 bases, leaving 24 bases between the germline ends. Germline CDR1 reads SGHTA; CDR2 reads FQGNSA. The CDR3 is 16 amino acids. In DNA form, the CDR3 reads TGTGCCAGCAGCTTATCAGGGACGGCTACCTACAATGAGCAGTACTTC. Its translation is CASSLSGTATYNEQYF.

To note about this clonotype: A much bigger clone sits one base away, suggesting this may be a read error. V and J are TRBV6-5 and TRBJ1-1; 7 bases line up with TRBD1. This CDR3 has 14 residues. In germline, CDR1 is MNHEY, CDR2 SVGAGI. The CDR3 sequence is CTSSFRDSSTEAFF. The CDR3 bases are TGTACCAGCAGTTTCCGGGACAGCTCCACTGAAGCTTTCTTT.

There are many counts of this clonotype. The chain uses TRBV27 and TRBJ2-1; TRBD1 might be the D (6 bases). CDR3 size: 16 residues. Trimming took 5 bases from V and 10 from J, leaving 24 bases between them. Germline V CDR1 and CDR2: MNHEY, SMNVEV (reference sequence). The CDR3 here is CASSPSQQGRAYEQFF. For the CDR3, the DNA is TGTGCCAGCAGTCCCTCGCAACAGGGTCGGGCCTACGAGCAGTTCTTC.

This clonotype appeared a few times. V usage is TRBV6-1 and J usage is TRBJ2-1; possible D gene TRBD1, 5 bases. Germline CDR1 is MNHNS and CDR2 is SASEGT. This CDR3 has 14 residues. V was clipped by 8 bases and J by 1 base, with 12 bases between them. For the CDR3, the DNA is TGTGCCAGCCTTGGGGCCCCTTCCTACAATGAGCAGTTCTTC. Amino acid sequence: CASLGAPSYNEQFF.

This clonotype was found a few times. The CDR3 nucleotides read TGTGCCAGCGCCGGGGGAAACTCCCTAAACTATGGCTACACCTTC. Translation gives CASAGGNSLNYGYTF. The chain joins TRBV7-9 to TRBJ1-2, with TRBD1 as a possible D gene (5 bases). Germline CDR1 SEHNR, CDR2 FQNEAQ (reference sequence). V lost 8 bases, J lost 2 bases, and 18 bases lay in between. The CDR3 totals 15 residues.

With respect to this clonotype: The junction and the germline gene differ at one end; a read error may be behind it. This rearrangement joins TRBV7-2 to TRBJ2-5, with D uncertain. The CDR3 has 14 amino acids. Germline assignment: CDR1 SGHTA and CDR2 FQGNSA. The CDR3 DNA is TGTGCCAGGGGCTTTGCCGTAAGACAAACGACCCAACTTTTC. It yields the protein CARGFAVRQTTQLF.

The chain has TRBV7-2 and TRBJ2-3; possible D gene TRBD2, 6 bases. The J call is uncertain, as TRBJ2-7 better fits the DNA end. CDR1 is SGHTA, CDR2 FQGNSA, per germline. CDR3 length equals 16 residues. CDR3 nucleotides: TGTGCCAGCACGGCGCACGGAGGGAGTGGCCAAGATACGCAGTACTTC. This codes for CASTAHGGSGQDTQYF.

This clonotype was seen repeatedly, ten times or more. A read error may explain this, as a much larger clone is one base away. This chain uses TRBV6-1 with TRBJ2-1, with D perhaps assigned TRBD1 or TRBD2 (6 bases each). This CDR3 contains 14 residues. Trimming cost V 6 bases and J 13 bases, with 22 bases left between them. Germline CDR1 MNHNS, CDR2 SASEGT. CDR3 sequence (DNA): TGTGCCAGCAGATCACCTGGGGGCGGGGAGACCCAGTTCTTC. Translation: CASRSPGGGETQFF.

Comment on this clonotype: The junction shows a germline mismatch at one end, possibly a read error. The V and J genes are TRBV7-3 and TRBJ2-5; D not resolved. Germline lookup yields CDR1 SGHTA and CDR2 FQGTGA. The CDR3 runs to 15 residues. CDR3 in amino acids: CSSSLKAGYPETQYF. The CDR3 DNA is TGTTCCAGCAGCTTAAAGGCCGGTTACCCAGAGACGCAGTACTTC.

The chain couples TRBV10-2 to TRBJ2-1; TRBD1 is a possible D gene (6 bases). V gave up 0 bases and J gave up 4 bases, with 13 bases separating them. The V gene's germline CDR1 is WSHSY and CDR2 SAAADI. The CDR3 spans 16 residues. CDR3 region: CASSESRDKIYNEQFF. Here the CDR3 DNA reads TGCGCCAGCAGTGAGTCAAGGGACAAGATTTACAATGAGCAGTTCTTC.

This clonotype is labeled as medium-sized (0.01 to 0.1%). The chain is built from TRBV12-3 or TRBV12-4 and TRBJ2-1, with TRBD2 matching over 9 bases. The CDR3 is 16 residues long. Germline trimming cut 3 bases from V and 5 bases from J; bases unmatched to any gene: 8. Written as DNA, the CDR3 is TGTGCCAGCAGTTTTACGCGGGAGGGCCGGGACAATGAGCAGTTCTTC. Protein product: CASSFTREGRDNEQFF.

The chain joins TRBV10-3 to TRBJ2-3; D possibly corresponds to TRBD1 (6 bases). CDR1 and CDR2 from the germline V gene are ENHRY and SYGVKD. Trimming took off 11 bases at V and 5 bases at J, with 23 bases between the two ends. This CDR3 spans 15 amino acids. CDR3 in amino acids: CAGLVGGSDKDTQYF. CDR3 in DNA: TGTGCCGGGCTCGTAGGGGGTAGTGACAAAGATACGCAGTATTTT.

This clonotype was counted ten times or more. The chain uses TRBV6-2 or TRBV6-3 and TRBJ2-5; TRBD2 matches 9 bases. Germline CDR1 reads MNHEY; CDR2 reads SVGEGT. The CDR3 is made up of 16 amino acids. J gave up 5 bases and V 0 bases, and 7 bases lay outside the gene matches. The CDR3 region has the DNA TGTGCCAGCAGTTACTCGACTAGCGGAGCAAGGGAGACCCAGTACTTC. The encoded protein is CASSYSTSGARETQYF.

There are many counts of this clonotype. The V gene is TRBV7-3, the J gene TRBJ2-3; 7 nucleotides align to TRBD1. Germline CDR1 reads SGHTA; CDR2 reads FQGTGA. CDR3 length equals 16 residues. V was pared by 4 bases and J by 4 bases, with 11 bases of the junction left unmatched. CDR3 in amino acids: CASSSKGARPADTQYF. The CDR3 DNA reads as TGTGCCAGCAGCTCCAAGGGGGCCCGGCCCGCAGATACGCAGTATTTT.